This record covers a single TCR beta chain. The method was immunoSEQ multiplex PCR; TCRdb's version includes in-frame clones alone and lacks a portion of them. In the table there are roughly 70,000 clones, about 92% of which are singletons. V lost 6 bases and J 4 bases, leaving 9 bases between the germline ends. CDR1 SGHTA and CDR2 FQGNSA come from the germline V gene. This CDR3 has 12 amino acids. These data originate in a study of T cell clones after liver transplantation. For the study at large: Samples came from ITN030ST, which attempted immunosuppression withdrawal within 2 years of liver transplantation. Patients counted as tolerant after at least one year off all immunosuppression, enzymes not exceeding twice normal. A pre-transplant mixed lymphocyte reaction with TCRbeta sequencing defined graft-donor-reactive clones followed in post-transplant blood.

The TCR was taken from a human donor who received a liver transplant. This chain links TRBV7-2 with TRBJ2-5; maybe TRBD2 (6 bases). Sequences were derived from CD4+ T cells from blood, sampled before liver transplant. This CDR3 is CASRGTSETQYF. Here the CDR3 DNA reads TGTGCCAGCAGGGGGACTTCAGAGACCCAGTACTTC.